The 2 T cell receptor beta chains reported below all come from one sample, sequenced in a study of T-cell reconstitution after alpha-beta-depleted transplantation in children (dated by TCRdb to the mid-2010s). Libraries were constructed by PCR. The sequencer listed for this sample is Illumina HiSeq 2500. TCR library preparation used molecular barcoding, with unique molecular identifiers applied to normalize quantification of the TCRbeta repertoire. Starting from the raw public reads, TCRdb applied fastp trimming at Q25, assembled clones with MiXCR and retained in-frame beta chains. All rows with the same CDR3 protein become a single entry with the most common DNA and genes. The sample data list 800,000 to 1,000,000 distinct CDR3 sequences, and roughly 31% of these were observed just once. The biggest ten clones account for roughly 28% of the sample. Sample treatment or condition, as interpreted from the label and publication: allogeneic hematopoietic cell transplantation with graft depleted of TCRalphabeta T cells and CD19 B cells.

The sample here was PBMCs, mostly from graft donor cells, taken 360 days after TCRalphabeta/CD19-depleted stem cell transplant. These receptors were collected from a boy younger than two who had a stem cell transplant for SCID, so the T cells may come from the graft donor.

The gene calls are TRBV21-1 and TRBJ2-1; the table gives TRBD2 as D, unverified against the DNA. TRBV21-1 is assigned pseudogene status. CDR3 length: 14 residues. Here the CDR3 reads CASSSGWGWDEQFF. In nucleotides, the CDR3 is TGTGCCAGCAGCTCCGGGTGGGGTTGGGATGAGCAGTTCTTC.

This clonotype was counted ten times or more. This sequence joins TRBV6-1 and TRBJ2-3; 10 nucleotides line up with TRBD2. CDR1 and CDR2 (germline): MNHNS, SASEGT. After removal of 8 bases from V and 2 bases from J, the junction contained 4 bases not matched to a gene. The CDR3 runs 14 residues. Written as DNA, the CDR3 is TGTGCCAGCCAAGCGGGGGGGGTCACAGATACGCAGTATTTT. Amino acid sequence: CASQAGGVTDTQYF.